This TCR beta chain was sequenced for a study of shared clonotypes between healthy human individuals. Overall study findings and caveats: About 5% of naive CD4 clonotypes were shared across a handful of donors. Naive subsets, compared against memory subsets, generally had larger estimated richness values. Blood was the sole source, and tissue repertoires probably differ.

Note on this clone: Its antigen is unidentified.

An assay was performed, and its level was deep. Sequencing was performed with immunoSEQ multiplex PCR; in TCRdb, only in-frame clones are kept and a portion is missing. Found here are about 1.1 million clones, 75% to 85% of them singletons; the top ten hold approximately 0.52%. The origin of this receptor is a man aged 18-30 years in good health. Some clones in this sample may be carry-over from other donors' samples. The sequenced sample consisted of memory CD4+ T cells from PBMCs. Sample subset: CD45RA-negative fraction.

CDR3 protein: CASSPVRGPGFTYEQYF. The CDR3 nucleotides are TGTGCCAGCAGTCCCGTCCGTGGGCCAGGATTCACCTACGAGCAGTACTTC. The chain joins TRBV28 to TRBJ2-7; D not certain. There are 17 residues in the CDR3. V was shortened by 5 bases and J by 2 bases, with 22 bases between the two germline ends. CDR1 MDHEN and CDR2 SYDVKM come from the germline V gene.